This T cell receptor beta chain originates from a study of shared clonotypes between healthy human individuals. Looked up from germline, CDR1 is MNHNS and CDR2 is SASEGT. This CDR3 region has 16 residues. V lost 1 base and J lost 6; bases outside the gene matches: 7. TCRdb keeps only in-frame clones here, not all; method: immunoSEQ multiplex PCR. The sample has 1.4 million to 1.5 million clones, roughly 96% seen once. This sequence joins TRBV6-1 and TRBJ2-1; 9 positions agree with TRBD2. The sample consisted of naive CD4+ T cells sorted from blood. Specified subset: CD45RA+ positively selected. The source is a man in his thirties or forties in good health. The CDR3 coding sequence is TGTGCCAGCAGTGAAGGAGGACTAGCGAGGGCCAATGAGCAGTTCTTC. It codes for CASSEGGLARANEQFF.